The 10 T cell receptor beta chains listed next were all sequenced from one sample in a study of blood T cell repertoires in COVID-19. Profiling relied on immunoSEQ multiplex PCR, and the TCRdb table lists in-frame clones only, not all of them. The data show 200,000 to 250,000 clones, 80% to 85% seen once. The sequenced sample was peripheral blood. These receptors were collected from a man in his thirties or forties with active or convalescent COVID-19.

The chain uses TRBV5-6 and TRBJ1-6; 7 bases line up with TRBD1. Trimming cost V 3 bases and J 6 bases; bases outside gene matches: 9. This CDR3 spans 16 amino acids. CDR1 SGHDT and CDR2 YYEEEE come from the germline V gene. CDR3 amino acids: CASSSPPGQSNSPLHF. CDR3 in DNA: TGTGCCAGCAGCTCTCCCCCGGGACAGTCTAATTCACCCCTCCACTTT. Looking up the rest from reference TRBV5-6 and TRBJ1-6 gives the full variable domain: DAGVTQSPTHLIKTRGQQVTLRCSPKSGHDTVSWYQQALGQGPQFIFQYYEEEERQRGNFPDRFSGHQFPNYSSELNVNALLLGDSALYLCASSSPPGQSNSPLHFGNGTRLTVT.

The chain is built from TRBV5-1 and TRBJ1-6, with a possible D match to TRBD1 (5 bases). Germline V gene lookup returns CDR1 SGHRS and CDR2 YFSETQ. V gave up 1 base and J gave up 7 bases, with 12 bases separating them. CDR3 length: 15 amino acids. The CDR3 spells CASSLQSGQNSPLHF. The DNA for the CDR3 is TGCGCCAGCAGCTTGCAGTCAGGGCAAAATTCACCCCTCCACTTT.

This chain connects TRBV5-6 to TRBJ2-1; TRBD2 might be the D (5 bases). V was clipped by 0 bases and J by 8 bases, with 12 bases between them. This CDR3 has 14 residues. From germline, CDR1 is SGHDT and CDR2 YYEEEE. CDR3 sequence reads: CASSLGPGLDEQFF. The CDR3, as DNA: TGTGCCAGCAGCTTGGGACCGGGATTGGATGAGCAGTTCTTC. The full variable domain, completed using reference TRBV5-6 and TRBJ2-1, is DAGVTQSPTHLIKTRGQQVTLRCSPKSGHDTVSWYQQALGQGPQFIFQYYEEEERQRGNFPDRFSGHQFPNYSSELNVNALLLGDSALYLCASSLGPGLDEQFFGPGTRLTVL.

This clone was recorded a few times. The chain recombines TRBV12-3 or TRBV12-4 with TRBJ1-5, with TRBD1 as a possible D gene (5 bases). This CDR3 is built from 13 residues. V lost 5 bases and J 3 bases, leaving 8 bases between the germline ends. The CDR3 sequence is CASSQGYNQPQHF. The DNA for the CDR3 is TGTGCCAGCAGTCAGGGCTACAATCAGCCCCAGCATTTT.

This chain joins TRBV12-5 and TRBJ1-2; D remains ambiguous. The CDR3 consists of 17 residues. Per germline, CDR1 LGHNT and CDR2 FRNRAP. Trimming removed 0 bases from V and 8 bases from J, with 22 bases in between. CDR3 sequence reads: CASGLVGGVGPRSGYTF. The CDR3, as DNA: TGTGCTAGTGGTTTGGTCGGCGGGGTAGGCCCGAGATCGGGCTACACCTTC.

The J gene is TRBJ1-6, the V gene TRBV6-6, with 9 nucleotides matching TRBD1. From germline, CDR1 is MNHNY and CDR2 SVGAGI (reference sequence). This CDR3 has 18 amino acids. The ends lost 6 bases at V and 6 bases at J; junction bases unmatched: 15. CDR3 bases: TGTGCCAGCAGCCGAGCCACCGGGACAGGGACCAGTAATTCACCCCTCCACTTT. Residues: CASSRATGTGTSNSPLHF.

The chain joins TRBV4-3 to TRBJ2-3; 7 positions match TRBD1. The CDR3 is made up of 16 amino acids. J was trimmed by 2 bases and V by 4 bases; bases with no gene match: 9. Germline CDR1 LGHNA, CDR2 YSLEER. CDR3 amino acids: CASSPAGGDDTDTQYF. Here the CDR3 DNA reads TGCGCCAGCAGCCCTGCAGGGGGAGACGACACAGATACGCAGTATTTT.

This sequence joins TRBV6-2 or TRBV6-3 and TRBJ2-7; D possibly corresponds to TRBD2 (6 bases). CDR1 is MNHEY and CDR2 is SVGEGT in the germline V gene. This CDR3 contains 14 residues. Trimming shortened V by 2 bases and J by 6 bases, and 14 bases separated the two germline ends. The CDR3: CASSYRAGIFEQYF. DNA for the CDR3: TGTGCCAGCAGTTACCGAGCGGGTATCTTCGAGCAGTACTTC.

The chain is built from TRBV6-2 or TRBV6-3 and TRBJ1-2, with D possibly TRBD1 on 6 matching bases. V lost 2 bases to trimming and J lost 4 bases, with 11 bases between them. The CDR3 is 14 residues long. Germline CDR1 is MNHEY and CDR2 is SVGEGT. In DNA, the CDR3 is TGTGCCAGCAGTTACCGTGGACAGTTCTATGGCTACACCTTC. It specifies CASSYRGQFYGYTF.

This clone has more than one count but fewer than ten. The gene calls are TRBV5-1 and TRBJ2-5; D is perhaps TRBD1 (7 bases). Germline CDR1 reads SGHRS; CDR2 reads YFSETQ. The CDR3 is 15 residues long. V lost 0 bases to trimming and J lost 2 bases, with 11 bases between them. The CDR3 DNA reads as TGCGCCAGCAGCTTGGTGGCGGGACAGCAAGAGACCCAGTACTTC. It is translated as CASSLVAGQQETQYF.